What follows is one T cell receptor beta chain and its context. The antigen is not known. One end of the junction is discordant with germline, which a read error may explain. Germline lookup yields CDR1 MDHEN and CDR2 SYDVKM. The CDR3 spans 15 residues. TCR beta cDNA was reverse-transcribed from approximately 0.45 ug of total RNA. The reaction used a constant-region primer and ProtoScript II reverse transcriptase. Libraries of TCR beta came from three nested multiplex PCR rounds with slightly modified ARM-PCR. With TRBV1-TRBV30 forward primers and a C-beta reverse primer, the first two PCR rounds were run for roughly 9 cycles each. Using its own MiXCR run on the multiplex PCR reads, TCRdb lists one record per CDR3 protein. The sample consists of about 190,000 distinct CDR3 sequences, just under 85% of them appearing once. The source of the sample is a study of tumor-infiltrating lymphocytes in primary liver carcinoma. Whole-study findings and limits: Reduced overlap was seen in tumor-adjacent and tumor-blood pairs versus tumor region pairs. A small share of top clones, only about 8-25%, was found in all five tumor regions.

Unsorted bulk tissue (roughly 17-32 mg) underwent RNA and DNA co-extraction. No patient had received treatment, and all had chronic HBV infection. Five separate regions of each tumor underwent sampling. Sequencing used tumor tissue from primary liver carcinoma. This TCR derives from a middle-aged man with primary liver carcinoma and hepatitis B virus infection. The chain combines TRBV28 with TRBJ2-4; D remains unclear. Here the CDR3 DNA reads TGTGCCAGCAGGCCTCCCGGGTTGGCCAGATACATTCACTACTTC. This gives the protein CASRPPGLARYIHYF. The whole variable domain, filled in from reference TRBV28 and TRBJ2-4, reads DVKVTQSSRYLVKRTGEKVFLECVQDMDHENMFWYRQDPGLGLRLIYFSYDVKMKEKGDIPEGYSVSREKKERFSLILESASTNQTSMYLCASRPPGLARYIHYFGAGTRLSVL.